This entry is about one T cell receptor (beta chain). Its antigen is still unknown. This sample was included in a study of cytomegalovirus exposure and HLA in healthy donors. V dropped 4 bases and J dropped 5 bases, with 22 bases sitting between them. The germline CDR1 and CDR2 sequences are SGDLS and YYNGEE. The CDR3 is 16 residues long. The study ran its PCR with 60 Vbeta and 13 Jbeta primers. The assay was immunoSEQ multiplex PCR, and TCRdb's table has in-frame clones only and misses some. The sample shows under 200,000 clones, roughly 80% of them seen only once. Study conclusions and caveats: The study labeled more than 150 TCR beta chains cytomegalovirus-associated. Later on, a genetic analysis was performed. It linked a missense variant in DCLRE1C with V- and J-gene trimming of TCR beta.

This TCR came from a female donor in good health and CMV-seronegative. This chain links TRBV9 with TRBJ2-7; D is ambiguous. The sample taken for sequencing was PBMCs. DNA of the CDR3: TGTGCCAGCAGCCATCCTTCAGGAACCCTTAGTGACGAGCAGTACTTC. Translating it yields CASSHPSGTLSDEQYF.